This T cell receptor (beta chain) was recovered during a study of T-cell memory formation after mild COVID-19. Study summary: Largely donor-specific sequence clusters came from a couple of donors. Study-level findings and limits: The study found contracting CD4+ clones mainly in CM and EM and contracting CD8+ clones in EMRA. Researchers found some responding clones in pre-infection memory, a sign that cross-reactive memory joined. Clones that shrank (day 15 to 85) were balanced CD4/CD8, whereas later expanders leaned CD4+.

A note on this clonotype: Its antigen remains unidentified.

The length of the CDR3 is 15 residues. Deletions cut 3 bases from V and 0 bases from J, with 10 bases between. Germline CDR1 reads SGHTA; CDR2 reads FQGTGA. TCRdb reprocessed the 5' RACE reads with MiXCR, giving one entry per CDR3 protein. The sample has about 110,000 distinct CDR3 sequences; roughly a sixth are singletons. This sequence joins TRBV7-3 and TRBJ2-3; the D gene is possibly TRBD1 (5 bases). The origin of this receptor is a man aged 18 to 30 who had mild COVID-19 (a few samples of this study predate the infection). Cell type and time point are not known. Sequences were obtained from PBMCs or a T cell subset sorted from them (not recorded which). The CDR3 sequence is CASSFDSASTDTQYF. CDR3 bases: TGTGCCAGCAGCTTTGACAGCGCTAGCACAGATACGCAGTATTTT. The whole variable domain, filled in from reference TRBV7-3 and TRBJ2-3, reads GAGVSQTPSNKVTEKGKYVELRCDPISGHTALYWYRQSLGQGPEFLIYFQGTGAADDSGLPNDRFFAVRPEGSVSTLKIQRTERGDSAVYLCASSFDSASTDTQYFGPGTRLTVL.